The T cell receptor (beta chain) under discussion was sequenced for a study of immune evolution from preneoplasia to lung adenocarcinoma. Study findings and constraints: From normal lung to invasive adenocarcinoma, top clone frequencies appeared to decrease. Clonality was highest in normal lung, lower in later-stage lesions apparently.

Generated by immunoSEQ multiplex PCR, the TCRdb table keeps only in-frame clones and is missing some. The sample has 15,000 to 20,000 clones; 86% are singletons. H&E slides confirmed each diagnosis, reviewed by two pathologists independently. The V segment lost 4 bases and the J segment 9 bases; nucleotides outside the gene matches: 15. This CDR3 is built from 18 residues. Germline values: CDR1 MDHEN, CDR2 SYDVKM. This clone was seen just once. Its target is not known. Sequencing was performed on FFPE invasive lung adenocarcinoma tissue. The sequence was obtained from a person aged 70 to 85 with invasive lung adenocarcinoma. V and J are TRBV28 and TRBJ2-2, with 12 nucleotides matching TRBD1. The CDR3 protein is CASSSFGTGGQGARELFF. The CDR3 region has the DNA TGTGCCAGCAGTTCTTTCGGGACAGGGGGCCAAGGAGCCAGGGAGCTGTTTTTT.